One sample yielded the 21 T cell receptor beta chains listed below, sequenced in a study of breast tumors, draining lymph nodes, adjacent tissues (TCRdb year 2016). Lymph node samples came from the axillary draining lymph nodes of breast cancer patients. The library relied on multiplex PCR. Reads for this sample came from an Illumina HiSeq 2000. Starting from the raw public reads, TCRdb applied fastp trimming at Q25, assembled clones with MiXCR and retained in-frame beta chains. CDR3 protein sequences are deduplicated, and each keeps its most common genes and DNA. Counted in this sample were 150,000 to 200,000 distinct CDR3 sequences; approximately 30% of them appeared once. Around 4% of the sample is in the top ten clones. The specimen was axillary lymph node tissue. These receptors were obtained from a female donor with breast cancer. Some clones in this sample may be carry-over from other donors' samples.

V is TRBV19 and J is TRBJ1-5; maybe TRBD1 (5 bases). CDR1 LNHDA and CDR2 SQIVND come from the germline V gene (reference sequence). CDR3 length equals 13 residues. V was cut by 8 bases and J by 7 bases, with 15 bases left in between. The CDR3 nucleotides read TGTGCCAGTTCTGGGGGGGGAAGGCAGCCCCAGCATTTT. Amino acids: CASSGGGRQPQHF.

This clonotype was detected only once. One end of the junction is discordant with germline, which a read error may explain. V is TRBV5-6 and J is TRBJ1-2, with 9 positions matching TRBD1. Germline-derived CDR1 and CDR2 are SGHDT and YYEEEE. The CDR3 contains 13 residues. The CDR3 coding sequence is TGTGCCGGCAGCTACACAGGGGGCCTTGGCTACACCTTC. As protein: CAGSYTGGLGYTF.

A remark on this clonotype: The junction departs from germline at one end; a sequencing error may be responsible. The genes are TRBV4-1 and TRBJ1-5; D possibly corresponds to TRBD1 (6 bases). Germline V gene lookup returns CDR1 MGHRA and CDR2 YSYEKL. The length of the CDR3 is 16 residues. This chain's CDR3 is CARSQAGTGHGQPQHF. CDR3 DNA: TGCGCCCGCAGCCAAGCCGGAACAGGGCACGGTCAGCCCCAGCATTTT.

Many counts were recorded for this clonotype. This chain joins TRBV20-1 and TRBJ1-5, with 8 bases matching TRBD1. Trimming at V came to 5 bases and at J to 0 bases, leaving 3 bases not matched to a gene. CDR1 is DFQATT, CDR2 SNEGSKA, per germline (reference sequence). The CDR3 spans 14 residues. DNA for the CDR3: TGCAGTGCTCCGACAGGGGTTAGCAATCAGCCCCAGCATTTT. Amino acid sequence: CSAPTGVSNQPQHF.

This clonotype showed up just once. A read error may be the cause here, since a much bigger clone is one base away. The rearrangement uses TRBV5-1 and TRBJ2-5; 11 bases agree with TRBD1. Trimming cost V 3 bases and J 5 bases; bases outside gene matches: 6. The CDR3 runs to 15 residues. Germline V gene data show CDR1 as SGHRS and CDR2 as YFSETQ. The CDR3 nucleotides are TGCGCCAGCAGCTCCACGGGACAGGGGGGGGAGACCCAGTACTTC. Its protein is CASSSTGQGGETQYF.

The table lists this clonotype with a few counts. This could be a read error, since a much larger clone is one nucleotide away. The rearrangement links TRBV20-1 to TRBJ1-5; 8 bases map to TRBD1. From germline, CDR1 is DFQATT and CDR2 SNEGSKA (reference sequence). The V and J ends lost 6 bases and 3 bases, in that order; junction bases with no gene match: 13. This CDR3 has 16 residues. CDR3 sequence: CSAKVRGTGTNQPQHF. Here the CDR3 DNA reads TGCAGTGCCAAGGTACGCGGGACAGGAACCAATCAGCCCCAGCATTTT.

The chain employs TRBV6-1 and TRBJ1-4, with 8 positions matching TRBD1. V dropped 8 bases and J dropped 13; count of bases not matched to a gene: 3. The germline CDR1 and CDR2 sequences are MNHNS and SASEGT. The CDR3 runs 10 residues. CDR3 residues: CASGGTGLFF. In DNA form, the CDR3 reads TGTGCCAGCGGGGGGACAGGACTGTTTTTT.

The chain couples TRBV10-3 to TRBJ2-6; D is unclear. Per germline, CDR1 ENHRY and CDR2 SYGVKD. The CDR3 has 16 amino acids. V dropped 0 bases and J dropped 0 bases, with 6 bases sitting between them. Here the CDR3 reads CAISESQSSGANVLTF. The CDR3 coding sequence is TGTGCCATCAGTGAGTCTCAAAGCTCTGGGGCCAACGTCCTGACTTTC.

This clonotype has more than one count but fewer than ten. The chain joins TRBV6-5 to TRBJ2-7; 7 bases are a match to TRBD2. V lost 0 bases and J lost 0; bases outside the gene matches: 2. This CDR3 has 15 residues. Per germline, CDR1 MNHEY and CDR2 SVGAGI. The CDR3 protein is CASSYSTSFSYEQYF. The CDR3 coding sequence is TGTGCCAGCAGTTACTCGACTAGCTTCTCCTACGAGCAGTACTTC.

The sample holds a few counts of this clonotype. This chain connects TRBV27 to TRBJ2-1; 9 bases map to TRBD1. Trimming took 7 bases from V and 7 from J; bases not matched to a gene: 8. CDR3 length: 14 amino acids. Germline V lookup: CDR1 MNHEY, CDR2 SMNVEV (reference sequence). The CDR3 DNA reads TGTGCCAGCACCCAACAGGGGGCGAGGAATGAGCAGTTCTTC. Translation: CASTQQGARNEQFF.

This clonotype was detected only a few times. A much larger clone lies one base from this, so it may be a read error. DNA of the CDR3: TGTGCCAGCAGCCAGGAGAGAACCGGGGGGCTGTTTTTT. It is translated as CASSQERTGGLFF. The rearrangement joins TRBV14 to TRBJ2-2, with a weak D call TRBD2 (6 bases). This CDR3 has 13 residues. Germline V gene data show CDR1 as SGHDN and CDR2 as FVKESK. The complete variable domain, with remaining parts taken from reference TRBV14 and TRBJ2-2, reads EAGVTQFPSHSVIEKGQTVTLRCDPISGHDNLYWYRRVMGKEIKFLLHFVKESKQDESGMPNNRFLAERTGGTYSTLKVQPAELEDSGVYFCASSQERTGGLFFGEGSRLTVL.

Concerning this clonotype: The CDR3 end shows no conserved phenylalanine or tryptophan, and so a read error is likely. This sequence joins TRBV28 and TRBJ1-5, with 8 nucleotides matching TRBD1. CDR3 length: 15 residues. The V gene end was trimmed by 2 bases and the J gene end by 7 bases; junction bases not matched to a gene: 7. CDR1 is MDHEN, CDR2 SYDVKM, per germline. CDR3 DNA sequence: TGTGCCAGCAGTTTACAGTTACAGGGGGTACAGCCCCAGCATTCT. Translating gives CASSLQLQGVQPQHS.

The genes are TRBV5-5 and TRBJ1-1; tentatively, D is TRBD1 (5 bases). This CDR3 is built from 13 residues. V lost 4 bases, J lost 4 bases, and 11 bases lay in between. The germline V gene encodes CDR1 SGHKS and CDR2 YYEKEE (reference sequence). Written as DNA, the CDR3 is TGTGCCAGCAGCGTCAGCGGGGGCACTGAAGCTTTCTTT. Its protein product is CASSVSGGTEAFF.

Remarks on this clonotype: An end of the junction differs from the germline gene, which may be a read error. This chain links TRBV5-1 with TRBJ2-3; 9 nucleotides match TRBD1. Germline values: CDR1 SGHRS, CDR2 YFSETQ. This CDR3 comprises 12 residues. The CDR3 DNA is TGCGCCAGCAGCGTTGTAGGACAGGGGTTGGATTTT. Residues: CASSVVGQGLDF.

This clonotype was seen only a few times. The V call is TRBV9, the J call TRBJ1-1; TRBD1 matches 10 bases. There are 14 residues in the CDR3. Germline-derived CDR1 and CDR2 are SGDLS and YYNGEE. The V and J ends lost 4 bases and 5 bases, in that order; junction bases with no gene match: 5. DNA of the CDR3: TGTGCCAGCAGCCTCGGGACAGGGGAGACTGAAGCTTTCTTT. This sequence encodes CASSLGTGETEAFF.

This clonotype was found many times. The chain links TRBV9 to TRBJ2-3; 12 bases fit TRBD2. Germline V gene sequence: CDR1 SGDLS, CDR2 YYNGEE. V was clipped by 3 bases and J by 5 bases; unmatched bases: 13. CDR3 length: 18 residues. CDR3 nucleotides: TGTGCCAGCAGCGCCTACACAACACCGGGACTAGCGGGAGATACGCAGTATTTT. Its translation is CASSAYTTPGLAGDTQYF.

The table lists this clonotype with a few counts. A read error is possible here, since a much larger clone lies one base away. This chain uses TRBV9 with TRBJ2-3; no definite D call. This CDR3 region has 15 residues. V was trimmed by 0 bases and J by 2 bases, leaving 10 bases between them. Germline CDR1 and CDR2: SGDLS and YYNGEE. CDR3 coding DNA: TGTGCCAGCAGCGTAGTGGGTAAACTCACAGATACGCAGTATTTT. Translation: CASSVVGKLTDTQYF.

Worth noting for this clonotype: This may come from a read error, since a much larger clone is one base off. As DNA, the CDR3 is TGTGCCAGCAGTTCCCTAAATAGCGGGACCACAGATACGCGGTATTTT. It encodes CASSSLNSGTTDTRYF. The gene calls are TRBV27 and TRBJ2-3, with 8 bases identical to TRBD2. From germline, CDR1 is MNHEY and CDR2 SMNVEV (reference sequence). This CDR3 is 16 amino acids long.

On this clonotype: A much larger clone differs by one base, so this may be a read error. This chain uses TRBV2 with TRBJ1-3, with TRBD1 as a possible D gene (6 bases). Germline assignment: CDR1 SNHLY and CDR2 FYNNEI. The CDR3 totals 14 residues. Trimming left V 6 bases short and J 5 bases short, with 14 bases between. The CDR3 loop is CASSETGGRNTIYF. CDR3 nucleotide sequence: TGTGCCAGCAGCGAGACAGGAGGTAGAAACACCATATATTTT.

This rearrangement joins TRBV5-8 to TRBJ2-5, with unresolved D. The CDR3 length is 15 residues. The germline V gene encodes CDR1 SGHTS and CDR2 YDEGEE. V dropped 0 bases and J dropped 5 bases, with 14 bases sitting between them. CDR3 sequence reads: CASSLGVSAGETQYF. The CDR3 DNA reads TGTGCCAGCAGCTTGGGGGTTTCCGCCGGGGAGACCCAGTACTTC.

The CDR3 DNA follows: TGCAGTGCTAGACTAGCGGGGCTGGGAGAGACCCAGTACTTC. Translated: CSARLAGLGETQYF. This chain connects TRBV20-1 to TRBJ2-5; TRBD2 agrees at 9 bases. Per the germline V gene, CDR1 is DFQATT and CDR2 is SNEGSKA (reference sequence). The CDR3 sequence is 14 residues long. Unmatched junction bases numbered 5, after V lost 2 bases and J lost 4 bases.